These T cell receptor beta chains were read from a single sample in a study of blood T cell repertoires in COVID-19. Method: immunoSEQ multiplex PCR; TCRdb's copy keeps in-frame clones and lacks some. The sample gives around 450,000 clones, around 89% of which show up once; over 4% is in the top ten. Sequences were obtained from peripheral blood. The receptors derive from a young woman with acute or convalescent COVID-19. Each CDR3 is given with its conserved first and last residue. The D gene is left open where the match is weak. Expanded clones are given a class, and other clones once, few, many or no size at all.

>TRBD1|-|TRBV4-1|TRBJ1-1
CASSPQPDRGTEAFF
TGCGCCAGCAGCCCCCAACCCGACAGGGGAACTGAAGCTTTCTTT
>TRBD2|-|TRBV27|TRBJ2-3
CASSPGLAGGPFTDTQYF
TGTGCCAGCAGTCCGGGACTAGCGGGGGGGCCCTTCACAGATACGCAGTATTTT
>-|-|TRBV3-1/TRBV3-2|TRBJ2-4
CASSQSGVAKNIQYF
TGTGCCAGCAGCCAAAGCGGCGTGGCCAAAAACATTCAGTACTTC
>TRBD1|-|TRBV5-1|TRBJ2-7
CASSGDRGYEQYF
TGCGCCAGCAGCGGGGACAGGGGGTACGAGCAGTACTTC
>TRBD1|-|TRBV5-4|TRBJ1-6
CASSPRQGGSPLHF
TGTGCCAGCAGCCCCCGACAGGGGGGGTCACCCCTCCACTTT
>-|-|TRBV15|TRBJ2-5
CATSRVVTVAQYF
TGTGCCACCAGCAGAGTCGTAACGGTGGCCCAGTACTTC
>-|-|TRBV1|TRBJ2-5
CTSLGLAGALQETQYF
TGCACCAGCCTCGGACTAGCGGGGGCCCTCCAAGAGACCCAGTACTTC
>-|-|TRBV6-5|TRBJ1-2
CASKTDGIDGYTF
TGTGCCAGCAAAACAGACGGAATTGATGGCTACACCTTC
>TRBD1|once|TRBV29-1|TRBJ1-2
CSVGATGGFGYTF
TGCAGCGTGGGAGCGACAGGGGGCTTTGGCTACACCTTC
>TRBD1|-|TRBV10-3|TRBJ1-1
CAISEGGQGATEAFF
TGTGCCATCAGTGAAGGAGGACAGGGGGCAACTGAAGCTTTCTTT
>-|-|TRBV2|TRBJ2-7
CASRTSFSYEQYF
TGTGCCAGCAGAACTAGCTTCTCCTACGAGCAGTACTTC
>-|-|TRBV24-1|TRBJ2-5
CATSDLRGTQETQYF
TGTGCCACCAGTGACCTACGCGGGACTCAAGAGACCCAGTACTTC
>TRBD2|-|TRBV10-2|TRBJ2-3
CASSKLAGQAPDTQYF
TGCGCCAGCAGTAAACTAGCGGGCCAGGCCCCAGATACGCAGTATTTT
>TRBD2|-|TRBV18|TRBJ2-1
CASSLLAGGPDEQFF
TGTGCCAGCTCACTCCTAGCGGGGGGGCCTGATGAGCAGTTCTTC
>TRBD2|-|TRBV2|TRBJ2-5
CASSTPRSTGTSGQETQYF
TGTGCCAGCAGTACACCGAGATCTACCGGGACTAGCGGACAAGAGACCCAGTACTTC
>-|-|TRBV4-1|TRBJ2-1
CASSQGTFRTYNEQFF
TGCGCCAGCAGCCAAGGGACATTTAGGACATACAATGAGCAGTTCTTC
>-|-|TRBV9|TRBJ2-2
CASSVVGGAGTGELFF
TGTGCCAGCAGCGTAGTTGGGGGGGCCGGCACCGGGGAGCTGTTTTTT
>-|few|TRBV24-1|TRBJ2-5
CATSEWTDPGTQYF
TGTGCCACCAGTGAATGGACTGACCCGGGGACCCAGTACTTC
>-|-|TRBV28|TRBJ2-2
CASSQGGTGELFF
TGTGCCAGCAGTCAAGGGGGTACCGGGGAGCTGTTTTTT
>-|-|TRBV2|TRBJ1-6
CASSGDDARGGSPLHF
TGTGCCAGCAGTGGAGATGACGCTCGTGGAGGTTCACCCCTCCACTTT
>TRBD1|-|TRBV7-3|TRBJ1-1
CASSSTGDLDTEAFF
TGTGCCAGCAGCTCGACAGGGGACCTTGACACTGAAGCTTTCTTT
>-|once|TRBV21-1|TRBJ1-5
CASSSRTGLGQPQHF
TGTGCCAGCAGCTCGAGGACAGGGCTGGGTCAGCCCCAGCATTTT
>-|once|TRBV19|TRBJ1-1
CATRGRGNTEAFF
TGTGCCACCAGAGGACGGGGGAACACTGAAGCTTTCTTT
>-|-|TRBV9|TRBJ1-6
CASSPTGSSYNSPLHF
TGTGCCAGCAGCCCAACAGGGAGCTCCTATAATTCACCCCTCCACTTT
>TRBD2|-|TRBV19|TRBJ2-1
CASSIQRENNEQFF
TGTGCCAGTAGTATACAGCGGGAGAACAATGAGCAGTTCTTC
>TRBD2|-|TRBV5-1|TRBJ2-3
CASSLQGTSGATDTQYF
TGCGCCAGCAGCTTACAGGGGACTAGCGGGGCCACAGATACGCAGTATTTT
>TRBD1|-|TRBV12-3/TRBV12-4|TRBJ1-2
CASRPGTGSGYTF
TGTGCCAGCAGGCCCGGGACAGGGTCCGGCTACACCTTC
>-|once|TRBV7-8|TRBJ1-1
CASSFPPRELNTEAFF
TGTGCCAGCAGCTTTCCACCTCGGGAGTTAAACACTGAAGCTTTCTTT
>-|-|TRBV28|TRBJ1-1
CASSHGPSGDKAFF
TGTGCCAGCAGCCACGGCCCCTCAGGGGATAAGGCTTTCTTT
>TRBD1|-|TRBV7-2|TRBJ1-2
CASSEGQGAYGYTF
TGTGCCAGCAGCGAAGGACAGGGGGCTTATGGCTACACCTTC
>-|-|TRBV6-5|TRBJ1-5
CASRDLTERVQPQHF
TGTGCCAGCAGGGACCTCACAGAGCGGGTTCAGCCCCAGCATTTT
>-|-|TRBV7-9|TRBJ2-7
CASTLPSSYEQYF
TGTGCCAGCACCCTCCCCAGCTCCTACGAGCAGTACTTC
>TRBD1|-|TRBV5-8|TRBJ1-4
CASSPGQGANEKLFF
TGTGCCAGCAGCCCGGGACAGGGAGCAAATGAAAAACTGTTTTTT
>-|once|TRBV10-3|TRBJ1-5
CAISGTVNQPQHF
TGTGCCATCAGTGGGACAGTAAATCAGCCCCAGCATTTT
>-|-|TRBV6-6|TRBJ1-5
CASSYRESNQPQHF
TGTGCCAGCAGTTACAGGGAGAGCAATCAGCCCCAGCATTTT
>-|-|TRBV6-1|TRBJ1-2
CASSSHMNAYYGYTF
TGTGCCAGCAGTTCCCACATGAACGCATACTATGGCTACACCTTC
>-|once|TRBV2|TRBJ2-7
CASRDPGGEQYF
TGTGCCAGCAGAGACCCAGGTGGCGAGCAGTACTTC
>TRBD2|-|TRBV5-8|TRBJ2-7
CASTSRGGRSYEQYF
TGTGCCAGCACCTCCCGGGGGGGCCGGTCCTACGAGCAGTACTTC
>-|-|TRBV29-1|TRBJ2-1
CSVASAIEQFF
TGCAGCGTTGCCAGCGCGATAGAGCAGTTCTTC
>-|-|TRBV18|TRBJ1-1
CASSPAREGVAFF
TGTGCCAGCTCACCAGCGAGGGAAGGAGTAGCTTTCTTT
>-|-|TRBV9|TRBJ2-5
CASSVLDSQGTQYF
TGTGCCAGCAGCGTACTTGACAGTCAAGGGACCCAGTACTTC
>-|-|TRBV28|TRBJ2-1
CASTDRGAISYNEQFF
TGTGCCAGCACCGACCGGGGGGCCATCTCCTACAATGAGCAGTTCTTC
>TRBD1|-|TRBV6-1|TRBJ2-7
CASSEFGTGRGEQYF
TGTGCCAGCAGTGAATTCGGGACAGGGAGGGGGGAGCAGTACTTC
>-|-|TRBV21-1|TRBJ2-1
CASSNEPAYNEQFF
TGTGCCAGCAGCAACGAACCAGCCTACAATGAGCAGTTCTTC
>-|-|TRBV30|TRBJ1-3
CAWSPDSFSGNTIYF
TGTGCCTGGAGTCCAGACAGCTTCTCTGGAAACACCATATATTTT
>TRBD1|-|TRBV5-8|TRBJ2-3
CASSLRQGRTDTQYF
TGTGCCAGCAGCTTAAGACAGGGGAGGACAGATACGCAGTATTTT
>-|-|TRBV30|TRBJ2-7
CAWDSDYEQYF
TGTGCCTGGGACAGTGACTACGAGCAGTACTTC
>-|-|TRBV7-9|TRBJ2-2
CASSPYPSRPNTGELFF
TGTGCCAGCAGCCCATACCCCTCCAGGCCGAACACCGGGGAGCTGTTTTTT
>-|-|TRBV6-6|TRBJ2-1
CASSYKSEEFF
TGTGCCAGCAGTTATAAGTCAGAGGAGTTCTTC
>TRBD1|-|TRBV9|TRBJ1-5
CASSRRHTGQGEDQPQHF
TGTGCCAGCAGCCGACGCCATACGGGACAGGGAGAAGACCAGCCCCAGCATTTT
>-|-|TRBV6-5|TRBJ2-5
CASSSGNQETQYF
TGTGCCAGCTCTTCGGGTAATCAAGAGACCCAGTACTTC
>-|once|TRBV10-1|TRBJ2-5
CASSESGGQETQYF
TGCGCCAGCAGTGAGTCGGGAGGCCAAGAGACCCAGTACTTC
>-|-|TRBV5-1|TRBJ1-2
CASSLTTANYGYTF
TGCGCCAGCAGCTTGACTACGGCTAACTATGGCTACACCTTC
>TRBD1|-|TRBV7-3|TRBJ2-2
CASSFRGQTGELFF
TGTGCCAGCAGCTTCAGGGGGCAGACCGGGGAGCTGTTTTTT